This T cell receptor beta chain was observed in a study of vaccination effects on CD4 cells after COVID-19 (dated by TCRdb to 2022 to 2024). In terms of the full investigation: In the ViraFEST assay, PBMC were stimulated with viral peptide pools, and TCR sequencing was then used to find antigen-specific CD4+ T cell clonotypes based on their expansion. Post-vaccine samples across the study were collected a median of 72 days after the second dose, with a range of 14 to 241. Approximately 2 million PBMC per well were cultured in IMDM with about 4.6% human AB serum, 9 to 10 IU/ml IL-2 and gentamicin, plus 10 ug/ml peptides. SARS-CoV-2 spike-specific CD4+ TCR repertoires from before and after mRNA vaccination were compared in COVID-19 convalescent patients and in infection-naive vaccine recipients. Altogether, roughly 10 COVID-19 convalescent patients and several SARS-CoV-2-naive healthy vaccine recipients made up the full study. Cultures from other donors in the study were sequenced with the Oncomine TCR Beta short-read assay on an Illumina iSeq 100. Points the paper makes about the study in general: In healthy vaccine recipients, vaccine-induced clones were almost all SARS-CoV-2 mono-reactive, with only 1 of 255 cross-reactive with common cold coronaviruses. Both infection-induced and vaccine-induced clones contracted markedly at late post-vaccination timepoints, which is consistent with waning T cell responses. Limitations of the study were the small number of convalescent patients and the absence of early post-infection timepoints.

The library was prepared using the immunoSEQ multiplex PCR assay. TCR beta CDR3 sequencing was performed on DNA from the cultured, isolated CD4+ T cells. The paper's processing steps were these. Non-productive TCR sequences were discarded, and reads were trimmed to the CDR3 region, with only CDR3s of 7 or more amino acids retained. The MANAFEST web app was used to pick out antigen-specific clonotypes by comparing their expansion in peptide wells with that in reference cultures. To be called positive, a clone needed expansion at FDR<0.05 compared with the reference and with all other wells, an odds ratio greater than 5, and a frequency greater than 0.1% in two replicate wells. Clonotypes significantly expanded in SARS-CoV-2 spike wells and in at least one common cold coronavirus spike condition were defined as cross-reactive. Levenshtein distance calculated with the stringdist R package was used to assess CDR3 similarity, and unrooted trees were constructed with ape in R 3.6.1. The immuneACCESS repertoire file appears here via TCRdb, limited to in-frame rearrangements. These files lack a portion of the clones; in checked studies, under half of the deficit traces to unresolved V genes, and the cause of the others is not known. The V and J calls and clone size come from that table; D and trimming were worked out from the DNA. The sample table records about 45,000 clones; roughly 72% of these occur just once. The ten top clones hold 8.5% to 10% of the sample.

This clone was seen a handful of times. Its antigen target is currently unknown. At one end the junction does not follow the germline gene, possibly because of a read error. Including cysteine and phenylalanine, the CDR3 has 12 amino acids. Left in the record is the CDR3 DNA by itself, 36 bases read in frame from the first base. Via the germline V gene (reference sequence), CDR1 is LGHDT and CDR2 YNNKEL. After approximately eleven days of culture, CD4+ T cells were isolated with the EasySep CD4+ T cell isolation kit. Two doses of either the BNT162b2 or the mRNA-1273 mRNA SARS-CoV-2 vaccine were administered to participants. None of the healthy vaccine recipients had a prior SARS-CoV-2 infection, which was confirmed by nucleocapsid antibody tests that came back negative both before and after vaccination. On days 3 and 7, half of the culture medium was replaced with fresh IL-2-containing medium. Each peptide stimulation condition was cultured in triplicate wells unless otherwise noted. Using Ficoll-Paque Plus gradient centrifugation, PBMC were separated from whole blood and then either used fresh or cryopreserved at -140C. Genomic DNA was extracted from cultured CD4+ T cells with the QIAamp micro DNA kit.

This receptor was identified in a human donor who received a COVID-19 vaccine. The sample in question was CD4+ T cells from PBMCs cultured without peptide, obtained after COVID-19 vaccination. The rearranged segments are TRBV3-1 (or the pseudogene TRBV3-2) and TRBJ1-2; 9 junctional bases match TRBD1. The CDR3 protein: CASSQAGQGEVF. The DNA is TGTGCCAGCAGCCAAGCGGGACAGGGAGAAGTCTTC.